What follows are 12 T cell receptor beta chains derived from one specimen sequenced in a study of identical twins. Via MiXCR, TCRdb re-called the 5' RACE reads, giving one row per CDR3 protein. The data hold about 690,000 distinct CDR3 sequences, with less than 25% observed a single time. This same sample was also taken into another study, of T cells expressing NK-cell markers.

The sample was PBMCs. Every receptor here comes from a woman in her late teens or twenties in good health.

The chain recombines TRBV20-1 with TRBJ1-2; 7 positions match TRBD1. The length of the CDR3 is 13 residues. Germline CDR1 and CDR2: DFQATT and SNEGSKA (reference sequence). V lost 6 bases, J lost 3 bases, and 7 bases stayed unmatched. In DNA, the CDR3 is TGCAGTGCCCAGACAGGGCTGGACTATGGCTACACCTTC. The encoded protein is CSAQTGLDYGYTF.

V usage is TRBV4-2 and J usage is TRBJ2-3; no definite D call. The CDR3 totals 15 residues. Germline V CDR1 and CDR2: LGHNA, YNFKEQ. The ends were cut back, 4 bases at V and 1 base at J, with 12 bases in the middle. The CDR3 DNA follows: TGTGCCAGCAGCCTGTCTGGTGAACGCACAGATACGCAGTATTTT. Amino acid sequence: CASSLSGERTDTQYF.

A few counts support this clonotype. The chain is built from TRBV9 and TRBJ2-1; 9 bases are shared with TRBD2. The germline V gene encodes CDR1 SGDLS and CDR2 YYNGEE. This CDR3 is built from 16 residues. The ends lost 4 bases at V and 7 bases at J; junction bases unmatched: 12. As DNA, the CDR3 is TGTGCCAGCAGCTCCCCCCCGGCTAGCGGGATAAATGAGCAGTTCTTC. Translating it yields CASSSPPASGINEQFF.

The gene calls are TRBV12-3 or TRBV12-4 and TRBJ2-7, with 8 bases aligning to TRBD1. The CDR3 is 15 residues long. Trimming at V came to 6 bases and at J to 3 bases, leaving 10 bases not matched to a gene. For the CDR3, the DNA is TGTGCCAGCAGCCCAGGGGGCGCGGGACTCTACGAGCAGTACTTC. The encoded protein is CASSPGGAGLYEQYF.

The chain couples TRBV5-6 to TRBJ2-3; 8 nucleotides line up with TRBD2. The CDR3 spans 15 residues. V gave up 6 bases and J gave up 7 bases; unmatched junction bases: 13. Germline CDR1 is SGHDT and CDR2 is YYEEEE. Here the CDR3 reads CASTPTGGTGYTQYF. DNA of the CDR3: TGTGCCAGCACCCCTACGGGAGGGACGGGATATACGCAGTATTTT.

This clonotype was found a few times. Written as DNA, the CDR3 is TGTGCCAGCAGCTTAGGAGCCGCAGGCGGGGCGAGCACAGATACGCAGTATTTT. It specifies CASSLGAAGGASTDTQYF. This rearrangement joins TRBV11-2 to TRBJ2-3; perhaps TRBD2 as D (6 bases). The CDR3 extends over 18 amino acids. Trimming removed 1 base at V and 0 bases at J, with 17 bases between. In germline, CDR1 is SGHAT, CDR2 FQNNGV.

This clonotype was seen only once. This sequence may be a read error, since a much larger clone differs from it by one base. This chain uses TRBV10-3 with TRBJ2-1; maybe TRBD1 (6 bases). The length of the CDR3 is 11 residues. Germline V lookup: CDR1 ENHRY, CDR2 SYGVKD. The CDR3 region is CATRETGFKVF. In DNA, the CDR3 is TGTGCCACCCGAGAGACAGGTTTTAAGGTCTTC.

The V gene is TRBV15, the J gene TRBJ1-1; tentative D call: TRBD1 (6 bases). Germline lookup yields CDR1 LNHNV and CDR2 YYDKDF (reference sequence). The CDR3 runs to 15 residues. V shed 1 base and J shed 5 bases, with 14 bases lying between them. The CDR3 nucleotides read TGTGCCACCAGCAGAGTCTGGGGGGCAGGGACTGAAGCTTTCTTT. This encodes CATSRVWGAGTEAFF. Full variable domain (remainder filled in from reference TRBV15 and TRBJ1-1): DAMVIQNPRYQVTQFGKPVTLSCSQTLNHNVMYWYQQKSSQAPKLLFHYYDKDFNNEADTPDNFQSRRPNTSFCFLDIRSPGLGDTAMYLCATSRVWGAGTEAFFGQGTRLTVV.

Only a few counts were recorded for this clonotype. The chain carries TRBV27 and TRBJ2-7, with 7 positions matching TRBD2. Germline V gene data show CDR1 as MNHEY and CDR2 as SMNVEV (reference sequence). This CDR3 spans 13 amino acids. Trimming cost V 3 bases and J 6 bases; bases outside gene matches: 5. The DNA of the CDR3 is TGTGCCAGCAGTTTTGGGGGGACTACCGAGCAGTACTTC. This gives the protein CASSFGGTTEQYF.

The chain uses TRBV11-2 and TRBJ1-1; D not resolved. CDR3 length: 11 residues. Per the germline V gene, CDR1 is SGHAT and CDR2 is FQNNGV. V dropped 10 bases and J dropped 0 bases, with 6 bases sitting between them. This CDR3 reads CATILNTEAFF. DNA of the CDR3: TGTGCCACGATACTGAACACTGAAGCTTTCTTT.

This chain connects TRBV12-3 or TRBV12-4 to TRBJ1-1; D remains unclear. The germline V and J ends were trimmed by 7 bases and 1 base, with 7 bases remaining between them. The CDR3 totals 12 residues. The CDR3 DNA reads TGTGCCAGCATCCACGGGAACACTGAAGCTTTCTTT. This sequence encodes CASIHGNTEAFF.

This clonotype was counted only a few times. V gene TRBV4-3 combines with J gene TRBJ2-1; TRBD1 or TRBD2 may be the D gene (5 bases each). Looked up from germline, CDR1 is LGHNA and CDR2 is YSLEER. Trimming shortened V by 4 bases and J by 6 bases, and 13 bases separated the two germline ends. This CDR3 is 14 amino acids long. The DNA for the CDR3 is TGCGCCAGCAGCCTACGGTCGGGGACCAATGAGCAGTTCTTC. It yields the protein CASSLRSGTNEQFF.